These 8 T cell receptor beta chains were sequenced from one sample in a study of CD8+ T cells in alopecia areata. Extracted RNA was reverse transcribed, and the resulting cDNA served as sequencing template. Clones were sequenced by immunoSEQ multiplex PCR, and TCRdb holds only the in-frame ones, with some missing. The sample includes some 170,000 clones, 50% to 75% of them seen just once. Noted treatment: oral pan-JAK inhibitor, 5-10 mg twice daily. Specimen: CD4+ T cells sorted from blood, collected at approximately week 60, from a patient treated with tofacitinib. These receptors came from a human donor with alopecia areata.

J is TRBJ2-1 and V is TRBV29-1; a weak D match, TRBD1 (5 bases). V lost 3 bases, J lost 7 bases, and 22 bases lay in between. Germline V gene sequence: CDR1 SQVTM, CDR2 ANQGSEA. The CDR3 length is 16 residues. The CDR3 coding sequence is TGCAGCGTTGATGGCGAGACAGTGGCAGAGTGGAATGAGCAGTTCTTC. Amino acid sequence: CSVDGETVAEWNEQFF.

The CDR3 DNA follows: TGCGCCAGCAGCCAAGAACAGCTGAACACTGAAGCTTTCTTT. It yields the protein CASSQEQLNTEAFF. The J gene is TRBJ1-1, the V gene TRBV4-1; unclear D gene. Trimming left V 0 bases short and J 0 bases short, with 5 bases between. The CDR3 loop spans 14 amino acids. Germline assignment: CDR1 MGHRA and CDR2 YSYEKL.

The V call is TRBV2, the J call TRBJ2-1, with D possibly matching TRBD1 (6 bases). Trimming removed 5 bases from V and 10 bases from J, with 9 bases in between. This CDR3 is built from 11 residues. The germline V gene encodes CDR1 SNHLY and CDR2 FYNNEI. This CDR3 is CASSTDSEQFF. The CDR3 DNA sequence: TGTGCCAGCAGTACGGACAGCGAGCAGTTCTTC.

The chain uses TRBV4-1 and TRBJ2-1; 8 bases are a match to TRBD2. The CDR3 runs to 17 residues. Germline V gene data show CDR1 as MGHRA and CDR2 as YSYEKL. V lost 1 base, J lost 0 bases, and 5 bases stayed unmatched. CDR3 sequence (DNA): TGCGCCAGCAGCCAAGGGAGGACTAGCAGCTCCTACAATGAGCAGTTCTTC. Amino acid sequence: CASSQGRTSSSYNEQFF.

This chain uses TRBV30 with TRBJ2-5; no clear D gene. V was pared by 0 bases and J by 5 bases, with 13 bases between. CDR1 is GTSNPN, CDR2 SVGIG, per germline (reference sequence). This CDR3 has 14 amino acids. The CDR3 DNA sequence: TGTGCCTGGAGTGTACGGAACCCCGGGGAGACCCAGTACTTC. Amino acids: CAWSVRNPGETQYF.

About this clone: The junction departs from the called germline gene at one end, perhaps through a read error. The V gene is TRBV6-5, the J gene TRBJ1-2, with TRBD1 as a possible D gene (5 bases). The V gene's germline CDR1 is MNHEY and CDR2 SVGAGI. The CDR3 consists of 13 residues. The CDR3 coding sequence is TGTGCCAGCAGTTACTCAGGGGCTTCCCTTCCCCTCTTC. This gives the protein CASSYSGASLPLF.

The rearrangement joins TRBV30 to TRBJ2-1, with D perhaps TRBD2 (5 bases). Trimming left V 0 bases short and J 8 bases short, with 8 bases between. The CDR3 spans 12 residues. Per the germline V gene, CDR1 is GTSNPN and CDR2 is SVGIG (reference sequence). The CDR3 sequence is CAWSVRGDEQFF. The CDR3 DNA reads TGTGCCTGGAGTGTCCGGGGAGATGAGCAGTTCTTC.

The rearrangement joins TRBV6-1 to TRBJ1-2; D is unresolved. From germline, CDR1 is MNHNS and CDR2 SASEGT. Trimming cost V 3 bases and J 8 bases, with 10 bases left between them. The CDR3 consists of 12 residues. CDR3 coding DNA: TGTGCCAGCAGTGACCAGAGCCGCGGCTACACCTTC. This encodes CASSDQSRGYTF.